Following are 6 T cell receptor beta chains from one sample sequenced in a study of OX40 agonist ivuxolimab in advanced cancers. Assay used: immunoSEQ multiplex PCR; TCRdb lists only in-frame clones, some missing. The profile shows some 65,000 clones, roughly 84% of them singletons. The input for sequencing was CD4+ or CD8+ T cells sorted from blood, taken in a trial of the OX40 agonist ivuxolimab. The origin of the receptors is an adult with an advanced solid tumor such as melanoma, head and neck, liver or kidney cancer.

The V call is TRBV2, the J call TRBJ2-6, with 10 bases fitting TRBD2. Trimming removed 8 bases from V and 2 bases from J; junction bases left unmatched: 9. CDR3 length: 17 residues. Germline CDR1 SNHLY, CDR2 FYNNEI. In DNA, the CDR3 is TGTGCCAGCTCGGGGTTAGCGGGGGGTACTGGGGCCAACGTCCTGACTTTC. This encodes CASSGLAGGTGANVLTF.

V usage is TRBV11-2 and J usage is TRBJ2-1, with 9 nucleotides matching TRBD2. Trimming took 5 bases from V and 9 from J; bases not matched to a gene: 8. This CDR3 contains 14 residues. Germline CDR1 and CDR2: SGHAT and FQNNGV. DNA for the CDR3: TGTGCCAGCAGCCTAGGCGGGGGGGACGGTGAGCAGTTCTTC. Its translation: CASSLGGGDGEQFF.

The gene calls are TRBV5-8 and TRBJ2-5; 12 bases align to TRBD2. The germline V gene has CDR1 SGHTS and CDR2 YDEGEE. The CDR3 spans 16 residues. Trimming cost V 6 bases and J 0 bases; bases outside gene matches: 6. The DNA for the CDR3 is TGTGCCAGCACCGGAACTAGCGGGGGGTACCAAGAGACCCAGTACTTC. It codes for CASTGTSGGYQETQYF.

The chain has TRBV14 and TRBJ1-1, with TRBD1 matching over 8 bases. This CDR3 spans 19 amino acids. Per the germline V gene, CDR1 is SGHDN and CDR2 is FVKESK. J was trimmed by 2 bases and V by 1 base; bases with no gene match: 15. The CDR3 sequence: CASSQAMGLNRGVNTEAFF. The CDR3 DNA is TGTGCCAGCAGCCAAGCAATGGGCCTGAACAGGGGGGTTAACACTGAAGCTTTCTTT.

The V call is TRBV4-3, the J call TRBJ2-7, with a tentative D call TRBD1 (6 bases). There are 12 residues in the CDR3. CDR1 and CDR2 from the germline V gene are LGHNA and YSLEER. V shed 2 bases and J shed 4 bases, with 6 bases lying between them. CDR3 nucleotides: TGCGCCAGCAGCCAACAGGGGTACGAGCAGTACTTC. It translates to CASSQQGYEQYF.

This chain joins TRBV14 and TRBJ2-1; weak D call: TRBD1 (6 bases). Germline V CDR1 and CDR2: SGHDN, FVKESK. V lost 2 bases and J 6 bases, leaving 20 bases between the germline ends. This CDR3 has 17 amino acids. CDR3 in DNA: TGTGCCAGCAGCCAATTCCGCACAGGGAAAGGGGGCAATGAGCAGTTCTTC. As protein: CASSQFRTGKGGNEQFF. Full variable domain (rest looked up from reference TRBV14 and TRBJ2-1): EAGVTQFPSHSVIEKGQTVTLRCDPISGHDNLYWYRRVMGKEIKFLLHFVKESKQDESGMPNNRFLAERTGGTYSTLKVQPAELEDSGVYFCASSQFRTGKGGNEQFFGPGTRLTVL.